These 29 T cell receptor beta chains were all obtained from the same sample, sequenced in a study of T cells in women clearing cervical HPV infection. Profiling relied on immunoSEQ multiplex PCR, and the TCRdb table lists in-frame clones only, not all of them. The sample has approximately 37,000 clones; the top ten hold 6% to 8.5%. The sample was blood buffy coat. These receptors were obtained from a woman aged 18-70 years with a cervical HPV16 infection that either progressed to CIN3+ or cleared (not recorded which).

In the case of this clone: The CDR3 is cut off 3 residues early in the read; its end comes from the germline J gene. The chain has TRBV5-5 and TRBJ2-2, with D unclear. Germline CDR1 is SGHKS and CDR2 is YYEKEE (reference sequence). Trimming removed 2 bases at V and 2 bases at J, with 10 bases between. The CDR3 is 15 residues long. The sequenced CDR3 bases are TGTGCCAGCAGCTTCACGGTGTACAACACCGGGGAG. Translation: CASSFTVYNTGE. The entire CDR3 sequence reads CASSFTVYNTGELFF.

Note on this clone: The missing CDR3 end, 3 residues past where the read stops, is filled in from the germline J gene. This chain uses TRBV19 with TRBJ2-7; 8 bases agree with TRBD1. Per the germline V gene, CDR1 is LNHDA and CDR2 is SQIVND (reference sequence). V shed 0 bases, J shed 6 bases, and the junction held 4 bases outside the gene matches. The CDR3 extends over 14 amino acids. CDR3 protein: CASSIDQGASEQYF. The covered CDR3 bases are TGTGCCAGTAGTATAGATCAGGGGGCATCCGAG.

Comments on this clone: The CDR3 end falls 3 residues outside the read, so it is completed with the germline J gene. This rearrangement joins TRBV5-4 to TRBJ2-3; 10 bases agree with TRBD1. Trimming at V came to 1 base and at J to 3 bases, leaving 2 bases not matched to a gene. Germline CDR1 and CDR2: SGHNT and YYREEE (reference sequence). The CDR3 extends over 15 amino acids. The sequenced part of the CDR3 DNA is TGTGCCAGCAGCTTGTGGGGACAGGGGACAGATACG. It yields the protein CASSLWGQGTDT. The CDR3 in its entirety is CASSLWGQGTDTQYF.

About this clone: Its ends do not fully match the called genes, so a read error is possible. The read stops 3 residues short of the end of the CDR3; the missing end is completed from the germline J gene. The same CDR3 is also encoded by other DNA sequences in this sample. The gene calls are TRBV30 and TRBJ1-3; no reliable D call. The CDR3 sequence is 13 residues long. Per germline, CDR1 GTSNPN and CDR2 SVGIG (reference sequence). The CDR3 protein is CAWSVDFGNTIYF. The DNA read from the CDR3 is TGTGCCTGGAGTGTGGACTTTGGAAACACT.

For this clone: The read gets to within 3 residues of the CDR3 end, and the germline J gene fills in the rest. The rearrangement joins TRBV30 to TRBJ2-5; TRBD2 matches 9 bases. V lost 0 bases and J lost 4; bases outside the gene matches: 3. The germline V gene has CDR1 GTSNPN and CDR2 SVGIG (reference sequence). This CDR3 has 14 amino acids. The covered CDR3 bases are TGTGCCTGGAGTGTCGGCGGGAGGGCAGAGACC. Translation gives CAWSVGGRAET. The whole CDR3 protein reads CAWSVGGRAETQYF.

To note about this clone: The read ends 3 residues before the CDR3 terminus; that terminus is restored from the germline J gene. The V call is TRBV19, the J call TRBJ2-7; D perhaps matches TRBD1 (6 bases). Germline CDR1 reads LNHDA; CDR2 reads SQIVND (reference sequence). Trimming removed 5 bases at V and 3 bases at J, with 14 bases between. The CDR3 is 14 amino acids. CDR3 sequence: CASSAPGQYYEQYF. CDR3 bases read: TGTGCCAGTAGTGCTCCGGGACAATACTACGAG. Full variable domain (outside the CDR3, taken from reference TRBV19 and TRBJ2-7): DGGITQSPKYLFRKEGQNVTLSCEQNLNHDAMYWYRQDPGQGLRLIYYSQIVNDFQKGDIAEGYSVSREKKESFPLTVTSAQKNPTAFYLCASSAPGQYYEQYFGPGTRLTVT.

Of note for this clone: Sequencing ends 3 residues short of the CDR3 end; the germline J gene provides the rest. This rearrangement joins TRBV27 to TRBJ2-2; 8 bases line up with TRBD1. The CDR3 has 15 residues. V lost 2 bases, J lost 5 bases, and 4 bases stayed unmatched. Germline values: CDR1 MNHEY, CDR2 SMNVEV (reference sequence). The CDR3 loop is CASSLIQGGTGELFF. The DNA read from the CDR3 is TGTGCCAGCAGTTTAATACAGGGGGGAACCGGGGAG.

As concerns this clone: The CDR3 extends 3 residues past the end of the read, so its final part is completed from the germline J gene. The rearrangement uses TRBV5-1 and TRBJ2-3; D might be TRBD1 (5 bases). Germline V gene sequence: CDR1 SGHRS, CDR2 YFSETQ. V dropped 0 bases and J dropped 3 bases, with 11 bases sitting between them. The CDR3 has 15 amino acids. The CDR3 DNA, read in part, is TGCGCCAGCAGCTTGGGGGCAGGGATAACAGATACG. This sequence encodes CASSLGAGITDT. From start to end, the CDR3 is CASSLGAGITDTQYF.

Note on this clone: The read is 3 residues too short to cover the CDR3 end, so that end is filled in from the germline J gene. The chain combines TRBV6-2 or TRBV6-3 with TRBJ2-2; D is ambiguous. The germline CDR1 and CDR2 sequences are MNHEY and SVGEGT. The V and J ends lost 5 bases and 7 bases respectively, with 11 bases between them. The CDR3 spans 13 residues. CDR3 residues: CASSTPQVGELFF. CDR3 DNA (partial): TGTGCCAGCAGTACCCCCCAGGTCGGGGAG.

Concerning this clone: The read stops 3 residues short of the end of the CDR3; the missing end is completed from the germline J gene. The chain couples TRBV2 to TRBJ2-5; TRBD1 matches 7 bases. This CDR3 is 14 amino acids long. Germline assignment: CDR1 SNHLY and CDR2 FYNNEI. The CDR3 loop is CASSGDSSTDTQYF. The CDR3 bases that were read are TGTGCCAGCAGTGGGGACAGTAGCACAGATACC.

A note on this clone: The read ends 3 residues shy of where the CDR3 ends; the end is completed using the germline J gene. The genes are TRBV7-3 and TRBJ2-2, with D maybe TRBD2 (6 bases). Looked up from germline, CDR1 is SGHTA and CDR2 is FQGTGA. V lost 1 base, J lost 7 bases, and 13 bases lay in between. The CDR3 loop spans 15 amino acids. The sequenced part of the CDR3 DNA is TGTGCCAGCAGCTTAAAGACTGCGGGGAGCGGGGAG. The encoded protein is CASSLKTAGSGE. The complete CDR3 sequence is CASSLKTAGSGELFF.

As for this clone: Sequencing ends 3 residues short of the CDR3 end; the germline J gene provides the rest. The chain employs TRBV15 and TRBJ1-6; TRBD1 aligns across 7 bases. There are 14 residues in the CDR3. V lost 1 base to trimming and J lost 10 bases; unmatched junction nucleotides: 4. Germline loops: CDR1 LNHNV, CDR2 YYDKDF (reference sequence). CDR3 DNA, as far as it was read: TGTGCCACCAGCAGAGCTAAGACAGGGTCACCC. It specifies CATSRAKTGSP. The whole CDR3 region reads CATSRAKTGSPLHF.

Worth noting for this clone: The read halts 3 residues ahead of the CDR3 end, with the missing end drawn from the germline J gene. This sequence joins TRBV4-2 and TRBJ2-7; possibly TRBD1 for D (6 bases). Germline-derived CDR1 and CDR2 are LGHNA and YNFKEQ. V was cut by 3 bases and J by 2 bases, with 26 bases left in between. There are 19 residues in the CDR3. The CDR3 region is CASSHLPPSRGHPPYEQYF. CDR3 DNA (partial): TGTGCCAGCAGCCACCTTCCGCCGAGCAGGGGACACCCTCCCTACGAG.

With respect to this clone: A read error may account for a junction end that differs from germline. CDR3 in amino acids: CASNLGGLSDTEAFF. The covered CDR3 bases are TGCGCCAGCAACTTGGGGGGACTAAGCGACACTGAA. The chain recombines TRBV5-1 with TRBJ1-1; D perhaps matches TRBD1 (5 bases). With the read ending 3 residues before the CDR3 end, the germline J gene is used to fill in that end. This CDR3 has 15 amino acids. CDR1 and CDR2 (germline): SGHRS, YFSETQ.

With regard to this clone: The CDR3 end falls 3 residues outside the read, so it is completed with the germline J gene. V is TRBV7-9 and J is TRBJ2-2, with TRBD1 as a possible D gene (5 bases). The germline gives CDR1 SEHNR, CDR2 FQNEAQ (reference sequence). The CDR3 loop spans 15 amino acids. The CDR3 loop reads CASSTEQASNEKLFF. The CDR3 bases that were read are TGTGCCAGCAGCACCGAACAGGCTTCGAATGAAAAG.

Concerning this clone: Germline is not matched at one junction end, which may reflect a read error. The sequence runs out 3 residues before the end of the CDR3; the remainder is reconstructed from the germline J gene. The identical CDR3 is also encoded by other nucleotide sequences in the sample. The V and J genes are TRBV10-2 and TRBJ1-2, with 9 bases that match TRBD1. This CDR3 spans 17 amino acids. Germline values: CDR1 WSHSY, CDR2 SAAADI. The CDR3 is CASSSPGQGQSNYGYTF. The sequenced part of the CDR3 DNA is TGCGCCAGCAGTTCCCCGGGACAGGGCCAATCTAACTATGGG.

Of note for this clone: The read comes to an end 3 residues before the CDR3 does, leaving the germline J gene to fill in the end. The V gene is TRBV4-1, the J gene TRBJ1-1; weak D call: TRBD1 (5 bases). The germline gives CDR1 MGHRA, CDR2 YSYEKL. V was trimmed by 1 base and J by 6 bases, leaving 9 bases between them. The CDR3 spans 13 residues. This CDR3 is CASSQVGGAEAFF. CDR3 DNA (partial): TGCGCCAGCAGCCAAGTGGGGGGGGCTGAA.

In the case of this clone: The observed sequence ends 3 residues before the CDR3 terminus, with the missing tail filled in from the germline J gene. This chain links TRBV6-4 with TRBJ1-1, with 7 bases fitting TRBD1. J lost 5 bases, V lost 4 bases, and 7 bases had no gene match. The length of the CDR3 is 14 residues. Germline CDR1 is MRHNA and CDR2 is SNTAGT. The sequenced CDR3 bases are TGTGCCAGCAGTGGACAGGGCGAATTGACTGAA. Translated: CASSGQGELTE. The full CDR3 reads CASSGQGELTEAFF.

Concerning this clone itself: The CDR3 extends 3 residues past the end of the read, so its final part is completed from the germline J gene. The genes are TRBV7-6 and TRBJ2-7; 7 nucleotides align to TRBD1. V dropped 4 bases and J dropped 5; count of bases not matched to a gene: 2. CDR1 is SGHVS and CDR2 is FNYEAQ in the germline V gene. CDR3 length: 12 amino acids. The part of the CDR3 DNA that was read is TGTGCCAGCAGCTGGACAGGAGACGAG. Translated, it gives CASSWTGDE. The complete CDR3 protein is CASSWTGDEQYF.

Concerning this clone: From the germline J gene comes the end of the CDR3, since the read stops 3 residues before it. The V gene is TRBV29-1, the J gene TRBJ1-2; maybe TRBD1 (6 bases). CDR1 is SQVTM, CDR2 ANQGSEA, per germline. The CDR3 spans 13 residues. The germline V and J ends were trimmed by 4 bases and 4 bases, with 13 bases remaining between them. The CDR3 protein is CSVAGGRGYGYTF. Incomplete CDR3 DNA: TGCAGCGTTGCGGGGGGCAGGGGCTATGGC.

CDR3 residues: CASSFGGNYGYTF. The CDR3 bases that were read are TGTGCCAGCAGTTTCGGGGGGAACTATGGC. This sequence joins TRBV27 and TRBJ1-2, with D perhaps TRBD1 (5 bases). The read is 3 residues too short to cover the CDR3 end, so that end is filled in from the germline J gene. Germline lookup yields CDR1 MNHEY and CDR2 SMNVEV (reference sequence). The CDR3 covers 13 residues. Trimming left V 3 bases short and J 2 bases short, with 7 bases between.

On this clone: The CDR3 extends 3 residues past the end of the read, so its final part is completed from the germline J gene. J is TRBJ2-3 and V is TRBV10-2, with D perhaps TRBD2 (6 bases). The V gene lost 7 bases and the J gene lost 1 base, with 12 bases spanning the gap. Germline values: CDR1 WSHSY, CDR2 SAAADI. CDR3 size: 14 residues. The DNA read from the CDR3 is TGCGCCAGCACCTTAGCGGACCGCACAGATACG. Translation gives CASTLADRTDT. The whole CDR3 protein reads CASTLADRTDTQYF.

The CDR3 is CASSTRDRGTGELFF. The sequenced part of the CDR3 DNA is TGTGCCAGTAGTACTCGGGACAGGGGCACCGGGGAG. The rearrangement uses TRBV19 and TRBJ2-2; 10 bases are a match to TRBD1. The read is 3 residues too short to cover the CDR3 end, so that end is filled in from the germline J gene. V lost 4 bases to trimming and J lost 4 bases; unmatched junction nucleotides: 3. Germline CDR1 reads LNHDA; CDR2 reads SQIVND (reference sequence). This CDR3 comprises 15 residues. The complete variable domain, with remaining parts taken from reference TRBV19 and TRBJ2-2, reads DGGITQSPKYLFRKEGQNVTLSCEQNLNHDAMYWYRQDPGQGLRLIYYSQIVNDFQKGDIAEGYSVSREKKESFPLTVTSAQKNPTAFYLCASSTRDRGTGELFFGEGSRLTVL.

The CDR3 spells CASSERTGRYGQYF. The sequenced CDR3 bases are TGTGCCAGCAGTGAACGGACAGGGCGCTATGGT. The chain has TRBV6-1 and TRBJ2-4, with 8 bases lining up with TRBD1. The DNA ends 3 residues before the CDR3 does, and the rest of the CDR3 is filled in from the germline J gene. In germline, CDR1 is MNHNS, CDR2 SASEGT. The CDR3 loop spans 14 amino acids.

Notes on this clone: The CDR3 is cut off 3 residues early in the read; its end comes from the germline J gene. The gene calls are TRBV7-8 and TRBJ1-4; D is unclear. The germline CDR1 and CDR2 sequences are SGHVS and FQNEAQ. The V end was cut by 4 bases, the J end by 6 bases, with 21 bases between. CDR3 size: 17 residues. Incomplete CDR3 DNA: TGTGCCAGCAGCTCAAGACAATACAGAAGGTCGGATGAAAAA. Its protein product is CASSSRQYRRSDEK. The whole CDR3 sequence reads CASSSRQYRRSDEKLFF. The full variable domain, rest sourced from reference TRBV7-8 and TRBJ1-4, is GAGVSQSPRYKVAKRGQDVALRCDPISGHVSLFWYQQALGQGPEFLTYFQNEAQLDKSGLPSDRFFAERPEGSVSTLKIQRTQQEDSAVYLCASSSRQYRRSDEKLFFGSGTQLSVL.

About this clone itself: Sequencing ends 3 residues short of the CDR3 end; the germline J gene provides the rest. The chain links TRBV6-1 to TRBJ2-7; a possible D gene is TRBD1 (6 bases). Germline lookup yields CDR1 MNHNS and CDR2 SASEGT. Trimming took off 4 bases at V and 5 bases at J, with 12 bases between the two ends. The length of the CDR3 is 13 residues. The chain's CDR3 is CASSVQGPHEQYF. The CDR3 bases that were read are TGTGCCAGCAGTGTACAGGGTCCCCACGAG.

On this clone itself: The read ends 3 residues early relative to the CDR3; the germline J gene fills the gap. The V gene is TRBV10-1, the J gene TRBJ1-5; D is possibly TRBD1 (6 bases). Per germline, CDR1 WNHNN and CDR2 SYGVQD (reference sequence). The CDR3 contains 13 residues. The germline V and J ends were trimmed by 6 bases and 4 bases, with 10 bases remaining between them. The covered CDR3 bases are TGCGCCAGCAGCGTGACAGGTAATCAGCCC. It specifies CASSVTGNQP. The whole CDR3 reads CASSVTGNQPQHF.

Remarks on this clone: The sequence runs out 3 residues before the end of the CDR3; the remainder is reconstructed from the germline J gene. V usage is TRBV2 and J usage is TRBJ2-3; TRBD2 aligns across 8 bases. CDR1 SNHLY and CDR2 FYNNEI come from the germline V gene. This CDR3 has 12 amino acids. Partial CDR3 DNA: TGTGCCTCCGGGGGGGCAATAGAGACG. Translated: CASGGAIET. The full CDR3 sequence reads CASGGAIETQYF.

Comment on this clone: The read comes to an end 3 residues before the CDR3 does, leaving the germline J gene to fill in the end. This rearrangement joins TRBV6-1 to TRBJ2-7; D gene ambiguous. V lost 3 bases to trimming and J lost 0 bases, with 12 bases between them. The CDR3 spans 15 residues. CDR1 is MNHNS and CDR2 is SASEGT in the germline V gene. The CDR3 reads CASSDAPYSSYEQYF. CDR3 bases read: TGTGCCAGCAGTGATGCCCCTTATAGCTCCTACGAG.